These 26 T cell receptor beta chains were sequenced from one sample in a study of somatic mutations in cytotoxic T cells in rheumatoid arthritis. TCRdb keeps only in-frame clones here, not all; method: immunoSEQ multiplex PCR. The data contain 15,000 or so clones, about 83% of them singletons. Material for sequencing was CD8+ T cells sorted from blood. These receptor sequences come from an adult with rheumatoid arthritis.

CDR3 DNA sequence: TGTGCCAGCAGTGATAGCGCGTTTGGCAATGAGCAGTTCTTC. Its protein product is CASSDSAFGNEQFF. This chain uses TRBV25-1 with TRBJ2-1; a possible D gene is TRBD2 (5 bases). The germline gives CDR1 MGHDK, CDR2 SYGVNS. Deletions cut 3 bases from V and 6 bases from J, with 12 bases between. This CDR3 contains 14 residues.

In DNA, the CDR3 is TGTGCCAGCAGCTTAGGGCAGGGGACATTCACCGGGGAGCTGTTTTTT. Its translation is CASSLGQGTFTGELFF. This sequence joins TRBV7-6 and TRBJ2-2, with D possibly being TRBD1 (6 bases). CDR1 is SGHVS, CDR2 FNYEAQ, per germline. V was pared by 1 base and J by 4 bases, with 13 bases between. The CDR3 length is 16 residues.

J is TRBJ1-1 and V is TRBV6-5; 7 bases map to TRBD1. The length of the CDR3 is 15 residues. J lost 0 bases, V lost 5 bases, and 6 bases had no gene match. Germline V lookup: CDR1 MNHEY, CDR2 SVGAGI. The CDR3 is CASSQEGQLNTEAFF. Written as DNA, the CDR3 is TGTGCCAGCAGTCAAGAGGGACAGCTGAACACTGAAGCTTTCTTT.

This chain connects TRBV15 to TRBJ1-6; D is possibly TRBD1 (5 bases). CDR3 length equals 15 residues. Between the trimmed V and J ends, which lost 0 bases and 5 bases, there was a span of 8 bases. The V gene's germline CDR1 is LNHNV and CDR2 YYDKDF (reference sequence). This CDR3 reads CATSRDRVNNSPLHF. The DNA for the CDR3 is TGTGCCACCAGCAGAGACAGGGTAAATAATTCACCCCTCCACTTT.

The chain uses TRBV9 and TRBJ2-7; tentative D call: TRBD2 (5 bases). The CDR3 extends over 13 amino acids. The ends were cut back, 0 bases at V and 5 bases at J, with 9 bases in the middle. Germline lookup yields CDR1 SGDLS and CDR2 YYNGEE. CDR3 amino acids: CASSVGTRNEQYF. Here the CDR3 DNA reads TGTGCCAGCAGCGTAGGGACTCGCAACGAGCAGTACTTC.

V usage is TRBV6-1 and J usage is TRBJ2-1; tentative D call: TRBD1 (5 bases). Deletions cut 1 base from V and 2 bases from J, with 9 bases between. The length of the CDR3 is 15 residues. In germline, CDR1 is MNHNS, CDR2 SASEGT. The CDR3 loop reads CASSEEGSPYNEQFF. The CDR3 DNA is TGTGCCAGCAGTGAAGAGGGGTCCCCCTACAATGAGCAGTTCTTC.

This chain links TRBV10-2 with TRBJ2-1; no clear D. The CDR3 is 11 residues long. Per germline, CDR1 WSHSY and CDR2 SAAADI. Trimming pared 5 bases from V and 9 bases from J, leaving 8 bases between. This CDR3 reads CASSFIGEQFF. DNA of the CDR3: TGCGCCAGCAGTTTTATAGGTGAGCAGTTCTTC.

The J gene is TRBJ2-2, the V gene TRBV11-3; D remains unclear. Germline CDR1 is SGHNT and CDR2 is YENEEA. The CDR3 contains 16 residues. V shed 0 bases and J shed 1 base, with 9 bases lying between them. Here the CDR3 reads CASSLDRAGNTGELFF. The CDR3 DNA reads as TGTGCCAGCAGCTTAGATAGGGCAGGGAACACCGGGGAGCTGTTTTTT.

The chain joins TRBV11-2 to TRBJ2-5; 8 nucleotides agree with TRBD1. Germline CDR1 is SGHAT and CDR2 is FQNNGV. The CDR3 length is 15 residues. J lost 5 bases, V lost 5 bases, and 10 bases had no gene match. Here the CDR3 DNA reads TGTGCCAGCAGCGCCCGGGACAGGCCCCTTGAGACCCAGTACTTC. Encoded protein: CASSARDRPLETQYF.

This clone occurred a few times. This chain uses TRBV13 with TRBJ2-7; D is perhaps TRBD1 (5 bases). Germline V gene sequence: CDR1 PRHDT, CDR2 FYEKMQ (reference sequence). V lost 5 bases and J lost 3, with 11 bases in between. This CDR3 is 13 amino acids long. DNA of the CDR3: TGTGCCAGCAGCCCCGGACACGACTACGAGCAGTACTTC. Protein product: CASSPGHDYEQYF.

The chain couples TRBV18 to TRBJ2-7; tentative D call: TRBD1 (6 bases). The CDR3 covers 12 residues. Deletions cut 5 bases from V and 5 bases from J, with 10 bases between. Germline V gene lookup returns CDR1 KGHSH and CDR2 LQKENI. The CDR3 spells CASSENRDEQYF. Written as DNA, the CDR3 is TGTGCCAGCTCAGAAAACAGGGACGAGCAGTACTTC.

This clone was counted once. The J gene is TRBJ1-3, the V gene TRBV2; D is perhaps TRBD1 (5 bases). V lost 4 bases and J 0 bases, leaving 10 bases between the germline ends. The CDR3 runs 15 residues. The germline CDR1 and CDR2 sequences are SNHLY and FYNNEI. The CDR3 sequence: CASSGGGYSGNTIYF. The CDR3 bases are TGTGCCAGCAGTGGGGGGGGATACTCTGGAAACACCATATATTTT.

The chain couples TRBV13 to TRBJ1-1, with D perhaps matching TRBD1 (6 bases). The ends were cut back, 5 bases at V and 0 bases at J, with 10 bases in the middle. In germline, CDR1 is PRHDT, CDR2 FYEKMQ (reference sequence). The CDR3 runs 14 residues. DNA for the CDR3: TGTGCCAGCAGCAGCCGGGACATGAACACTGAAGCTTTCTTT. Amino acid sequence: CASSSRDMNTEAFF.

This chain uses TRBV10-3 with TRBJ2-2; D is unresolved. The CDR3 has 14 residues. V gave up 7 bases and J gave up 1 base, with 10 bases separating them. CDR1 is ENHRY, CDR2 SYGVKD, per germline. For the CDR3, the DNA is TGTGCCATCACCCCGACTGTGAACACCGGGGAGCTGTTTTTT. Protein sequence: CAITPTVNTGELFF.

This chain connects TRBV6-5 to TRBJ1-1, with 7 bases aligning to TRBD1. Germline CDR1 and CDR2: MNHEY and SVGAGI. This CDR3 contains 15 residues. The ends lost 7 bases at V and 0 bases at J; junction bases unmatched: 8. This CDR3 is CASNWDRDMNTEAFF. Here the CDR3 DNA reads TGTGCCAGCAATTGGGACAGAGACATGAACACTGAAGCTTTCTTT.

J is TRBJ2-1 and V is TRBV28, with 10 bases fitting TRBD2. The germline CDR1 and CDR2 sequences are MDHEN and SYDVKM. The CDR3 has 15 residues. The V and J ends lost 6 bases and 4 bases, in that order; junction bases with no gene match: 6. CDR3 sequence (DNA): TGTGCCAGCAGGCAGCGGGGGGGAAGTTACAATGAGCAGTTCTTC. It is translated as CASRQRGGSYNEQFF.

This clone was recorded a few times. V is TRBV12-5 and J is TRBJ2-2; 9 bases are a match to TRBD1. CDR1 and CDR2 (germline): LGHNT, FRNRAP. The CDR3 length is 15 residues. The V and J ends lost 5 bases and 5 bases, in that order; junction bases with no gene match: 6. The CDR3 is CASGHLDRGTGELFF. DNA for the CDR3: TGTGCTAGTGGTCACCTGGACAGGGGTACCGGGGAGCTGTTTTTT.

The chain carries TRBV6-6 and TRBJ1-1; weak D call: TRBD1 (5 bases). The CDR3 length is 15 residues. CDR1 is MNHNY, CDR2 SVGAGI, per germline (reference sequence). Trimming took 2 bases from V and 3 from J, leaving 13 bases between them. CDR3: CASSYNLPGDTEAFF. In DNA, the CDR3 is TGTGCCAGCAGTTACAATCTTCCGGGGGACACTGAAGCTTTCTTT.

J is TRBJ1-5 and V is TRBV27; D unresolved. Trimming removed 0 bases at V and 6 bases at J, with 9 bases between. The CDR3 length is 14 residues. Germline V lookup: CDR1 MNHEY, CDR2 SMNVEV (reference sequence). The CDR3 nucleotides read TGTGCCAGCAGTTTATCAGCCGGGGTTCAGCCCCAGCATTTT. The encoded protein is CASSLSAGVQPQHF.

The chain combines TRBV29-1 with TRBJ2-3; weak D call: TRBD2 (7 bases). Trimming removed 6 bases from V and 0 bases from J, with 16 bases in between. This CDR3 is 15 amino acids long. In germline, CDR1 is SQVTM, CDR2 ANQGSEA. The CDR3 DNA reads TGCAGCGTCTGCAAAGAGGGGGGGAGCACAGATACGCAGTATTTT. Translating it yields CSVCKEGGSTDTQYF.

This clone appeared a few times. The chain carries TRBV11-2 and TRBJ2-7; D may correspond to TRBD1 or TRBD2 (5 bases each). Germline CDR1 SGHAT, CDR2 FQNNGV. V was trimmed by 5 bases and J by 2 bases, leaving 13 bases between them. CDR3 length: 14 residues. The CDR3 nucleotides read TGTGCCAGCAGCCGCGAGGGGAGTCCCTACGAGCAGTACTTC. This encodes CASSREGSPYEQYF.

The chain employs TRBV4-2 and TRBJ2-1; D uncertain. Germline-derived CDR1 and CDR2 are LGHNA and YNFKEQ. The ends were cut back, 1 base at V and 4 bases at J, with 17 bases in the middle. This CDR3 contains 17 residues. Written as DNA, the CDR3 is TGTGCCAGCAGCCAAGTAAGTATAGGCAGGATATACAATGAGCAGTTCTTC. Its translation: CASSQVSIGRIYNEQFF.

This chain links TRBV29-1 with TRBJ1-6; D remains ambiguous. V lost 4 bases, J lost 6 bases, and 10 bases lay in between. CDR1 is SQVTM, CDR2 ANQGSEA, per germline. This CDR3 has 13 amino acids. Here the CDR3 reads CSVGWEANSPLHF. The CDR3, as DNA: TGCAGCGTTGGTTGGGAAGCTAATTCACCCCTCCACTTT.

CDR3 loop: CASRGLGNQPQHF. The DNA for the CDR3 is TGTGCCAGCAGGGGCTTAGGCAATCAGCCCCAGCATTTT. The gene calls are TRBV2 and TRBJ1-5; D not resolved. Deletions cut 6 bases from V and 2 bases from J, with 8 bases between. The CDR3 consists of 13 residues. Looked up from germline, CDR1 is SNHLY and CDR2 is FYNNEI.

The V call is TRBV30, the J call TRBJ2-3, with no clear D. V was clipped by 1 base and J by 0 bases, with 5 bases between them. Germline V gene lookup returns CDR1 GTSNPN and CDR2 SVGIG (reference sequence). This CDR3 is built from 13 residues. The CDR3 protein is CAWSGGSTDTQYF. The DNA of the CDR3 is TGTGCCTGGAGTGGAGGTAGCACAGATACGCAGTATTTT.

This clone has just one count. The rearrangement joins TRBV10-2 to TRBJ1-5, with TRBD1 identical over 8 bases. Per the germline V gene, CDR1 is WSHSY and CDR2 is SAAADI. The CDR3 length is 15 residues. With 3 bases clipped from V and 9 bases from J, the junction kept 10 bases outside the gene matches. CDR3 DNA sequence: TGCGCCAGCAGTGATACAGGGGGGGTCTGGGGGCCCCAGCATTTT. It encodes CASSDTGGVWGPQHF.